This T cell receptor beta chain was obtained from a study of T cell responses to AZD1222 COVID-19 vaccine. Germline lookup yields CDR1 LNHNV and CDR2 YYDKDF (reference sequence). CDR3 length: 14 residues. V dropped 0 bases and J dropped 5 bases, with 7 bases sitting between them. Profiled with immunoSEQ multiplex PCR; TCRdb holds only in-frame clones, not every one. The table includes under 250,000 clones, about 92% detected once. The gene calls are TRBV15 and TRBJ1-4, with D possibly TRBD1 on 6 matching bases. The source material was peripheral blood, sampled on day 0 of MenACWY control vaccination. This receptor was taken from an adult in good health. Here the CDR3 reads CATSRDQGNEKLFF. Written as DNA, the CDR3 is TGTGCCACCAGCAGAGATCAGGGGAATGAAAAACTGTTTTTT. The full variable domain, its missing parts supplied by reference TRBV15 and TRBJ1-4, is DAMVIQNPRYQVTQFGKPVTLSCSQTLNHNVMYWYQQKSSQAPKLLFHYYDKDFNNEADTPDNFQSRRPNTSFCFLDIRSPGLGDTAMYLCATSRDQGNEKLFFGSGTQLSVL.